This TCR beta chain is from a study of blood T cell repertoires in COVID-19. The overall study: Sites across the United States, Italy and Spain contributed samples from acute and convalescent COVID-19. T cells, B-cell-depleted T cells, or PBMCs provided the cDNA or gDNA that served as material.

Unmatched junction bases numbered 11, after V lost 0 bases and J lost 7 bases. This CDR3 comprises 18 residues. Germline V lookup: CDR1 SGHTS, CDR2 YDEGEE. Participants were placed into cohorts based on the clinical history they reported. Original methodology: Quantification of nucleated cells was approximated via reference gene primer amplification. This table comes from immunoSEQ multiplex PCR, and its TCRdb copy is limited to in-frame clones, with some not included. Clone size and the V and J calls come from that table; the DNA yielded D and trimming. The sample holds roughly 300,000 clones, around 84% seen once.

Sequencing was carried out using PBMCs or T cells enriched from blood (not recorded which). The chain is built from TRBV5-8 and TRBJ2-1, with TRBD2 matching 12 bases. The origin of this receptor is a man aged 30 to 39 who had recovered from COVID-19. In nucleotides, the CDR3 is TGTGCCAGCAGCTTGGTTCTAGCGGGGGGGCCAGTAAGGAATGAGCAGTTCTTC. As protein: CASSLVLAGGPVRNEQFF.